The rows below give T cell receptor beta chains drawn from one sample of a study of tumor and adjacent non-tumor tissue in lung cancer. Using its own MiXCR run on the multiplex PCR reads, TCRdb lists one record per CDR3 protein. Seen here are around 140,000 distinct CDR3 sequences, 60% to 70% observed once, and the top ten hold 15% to 20%. The sequenced material came from lung tumor tissue. All receptors derive from a man in his 60s with small cell lung cancer. CDR3s include the opening cysteine and the closing phenylalanine or tryptophan. A D gene is named only where the DNA matches it firmly. Not all rows give a size; the values are once, few, many and, for expanded clones, a class.

>TRBJ2-2|TRBV11-2|-|TRBD1|15
CASSLGTGDNRELFF
TGTGCCAGCAGCTTAGGGACAGGGGACAACAGGGAGCTGTTTTTT
>TRBJ1-2|TRBV6-6|-|TRBD1|15
CASSFPGQGAGGYTF
TGTGCCAGCAGCTTTCCGGGACAGGGGGCCGGTGGCTACACCTTC
>TRBJ2-1|TRBV11-2|-|-|14
CANSLSRGRNEQLF
TGTGCCAATAGCTTATCCCGGGGGAGGAATGAGCAGTTATTC
>TRBJ2-2|TRBV11-2|-|-|13
CASNLGVAGERFF
TGTGCCAGCAACTTAGGGGTGGCCGGGGAGCGGTTTTTT
>TRBJ2-1|TRBV14|few|-|14
CASSPPGNRNEQFF
TGTGCCAGCAGCCCACCGGGGAATCGGAATGAGCAGTTCTTC
>TRBJ2-5|TRBV4-1|-|TRBD1|15
CASIVSWDRGKTQYF
TGCGCCAGCATCGTATCCTGGGACAGGGGAAAGACCCAGTACTTC
>TRBJ2-1|TRBV28|-|-|15
CASSLLVRGYNEQFF
TGTGCCAGCAGTTTATTGGTACGGGGGTACAATGAGCAGTTCTTC
>TRBJ2-4|TRBV29-1|-|TRBD1|14
CSVEGTGDANIQYF
TGCAGCGTTGAGGGGACAGGGGACGCGAACATTCAGTACTTC
>TRBJ2-7|TRBV12-3/TRBV12-4|-|-|13
CASRLGESYEQYF
TGTGCGAGCAGACTGGGTGAGTCCTACGAGCAGTACTTC
>TRBJ1-2|TRBV12-3/TRBV12-4|-|-|14
CASSSTDTSYCYTF
TGTGCCAGCAGTTCCACGGACACCTCCTATTGCTACACCTTC
>TRBJ1-1|TRBV19|-|-|15
CASSIEGAANTEAFF
TGTGCCAGTAGTATAGAGGGGGCGGCGAACACTGAAGCTTTCTTT
>TRBJ2-2|TRBV12-3/TRBV12-4|few|-|15
CASSPGDSNTGELFF
TGTGCCAGCAGTCCCGGGGACTCGAACACCGGGGAGCTGTTTTTT
>TRBJ1-2|TRBV20-1|-|-|13
CSASVEEARSYTF
TGCAGTGCTAGTGTCGAGGAGGCCCGGAGCTACACCTTC
>TRBJ2-3|TRBV20-1|-|-|13
CSTGDQRADTQYF
TGCAGTACTGGAGATCAAAGGGCAGATACGCAGTATTTT
>TRBJ1-1|TRBV4-2|once|-|14
CVSSQRTVNTEAFF
TGTGTCAGCAGCCAGAGGACAGTGAACACTGAAGCTTTCTTT
>TRBJ2-3|TRBV20-1|-|-|14
CSATRVEVTDKRYF
TGCAGTGCTACGCGAGTCGAGGTCACAGATAAGCGGTATTTT
>TRBJ1-6|TRBV12-3/TRBV12-4|-|-|13
CAGSFGLGSPLHF
TGTGCCGGCAGTTTCGGACTGGGGTCACCCCTCCACTTT
>TRBJ1-1|TRBV20-1|once|-|12
CSARGVGTDAFF
TGCAGTGCAAGAGGGGTGGGTACTGACGCTTTCTTT
>TRBJ2-1|TRBV11-1|-|-|14
CASSKGIDNNEKFF
TGTGCCAGCAGCAAAGGAATAGATAACAATGAGAAGTTCTTC
>TRBJ2-7|TRBV7-8|-|TRBD2|16
CASSQRLAGAAYEHYF
TGTGCCAGCAGCCAAAGACTGGCGGGAGCCGCCTACGAGCACTACTTC
>TRBJ2-7|TRBV5-5|few|-|16
CASSLAAGASSYEQYF
TGTGCCAGCAGCTTGGCGGCAGGGGCGAGCTCCTACGAGCAGTACTTC
>TRBJ2-7|TRBV11-2|-|TRBD2|14
CASSLIVAGGEQYF
TGTGCCAGCAGCTTAATAGTGGCGGGAGGCGAGCAGTACTTC
>TRBJ1-2|TRBV28|-|TRBD1|17
CASSSYSLQGSYYRYTF
TGTGCCAGCAGTTCTTACTCTCTACAGGGGTCTTACTATCGCTACACCTTC
>TRBJ2-7|TRBV7-2|-|-|13
CASSLVRGDEQYF
TGTGCCAGCAGCTTAGTTAGGGGGGACGAGCAGTACTTC
>TRBJ2-3|TRBV20-1|-|TRBD2|15
CSADGLEGETDTQYF
TGCAGTGCCGACGGACTAGAGGGAGAGACAGATACACAGTATTTT
>TRBJ2-7|TRBV20-1|-|-|16
CSASGTDGGSSHEQYF
TGCAGTGCTAGTGGGACTGACGGGGGAAGCTCCCACGAGCAGTACTTC
>TRBJ2-7|TRBV13|once|-|15
CASSLGWAGSYEQCF
TGTGCCAGCAGCTTGGGTTGGGCTGGCAGCTACGAGCAGTGCTTC
>TRBJ1-1|TRBV11-2|-|-|14
CTSSFAGKNTETFF
TGTACCAGCAGCTTCGCGGGAAAGAACACTGAAACTTTCTTT
>TRBJ1-3|TRBV4-1|-|-|13
CASSQTRGNSIYF
TGCGCCAGCAGCCAAACACGCGGAAACAGCATATATTTT
>TRBJ2-2|TRBV20-1|few|-|15
CSARVSPGSTGELFF
TGCAGTGCTAGAGTGAGTCCGGGTTCCACCGGGGAGCTGTTTTTT
>TRBJ2-3|TRBV10-3|once|-|15
CTISDMVTNTDTQYF
TGTACCATCAGTGATATGGTTACAAACACAGATACGCAGTATTTT
>TRBJ1-2|TRBV4-1|-|-|15
CASSQAGGGCYGYTF
TGCGCCAGCAGCCAAGCGGGAGGGGGATGCTATGGCTACACCTTC
>TRBJ2-1|TRBV10-3|many|-|11
CAISENNEQFF
TGTGCCATCAGTGAAAACAATGAGCAGTTCTTC
>TRBJ2-5|TRBV6-5|-|-|12
CASRLQSGAQYF
TGTGCCAGCAGACTCCAGAGTGGTGCCCAGTACTTC
>TRBJ2-7|TRBV10-2|-|TRBD2|16
CASRRLAGRENYEQYF
TGTGCCAGCAGGAGACTAGCGGGGAGGGAGAACTACGAGCAGTACTTC
>TRBJ1-3|TRBV11-3|-|TRBD1|15
CASSFLTGAGDTIYF
TGTGCCAGCAGCTTCCTAACAGGGGCTGGAGACACCATATATTTT
>TRBJ2-1|TRBV20-1|-|TRBD2|15
CSAPPLAGAYNKQFF
TGTAGTGCTCCGCCACTAGCGGGAGCCTACAATAAGCAGTTCTTC
>TRBJ2-7|TRBV12-3/TRBV12-4|-|TRBD2|14
CASSSGRILGEQYF
TGTGCCAGCAGCAGCGGGAGGATTCTAGGCGAGCAGTACTTC
>TRBJ2-4|TRBV4-1|-|-|19
CASSPSSPSQRGAKNIQYF
TGCGCCAGCAGCCCCTCCTCGCCATCCCAGAGGGGCGCCAAAAACATTCAGTACTTC
>TRBJ2-1|TRBV5-4|-|TRBD2|19
CASSLGLAGASSASNERFF
TGTGCCAGCAGCTTGGGACTAGCGGGAGCAAGTTCGGCGAGCAATGAGCGGTTCTTC
>TRBJ1-3|TRBV12-3/TRBV12-4|-|-|13
CASSFVGRNTIYF
TGTGCCAGCAGTTTCGTGGGTAGAAACACCATATATTTT
>TRBJ2-3|TRBV20-1|-|-|14
CSALQEGGTDTQYF
TGCAGTGCTCTCCAAGAGGGAGGCACAGATACGCAGTATTTT
>TRBJ2-1|TRBV29-1|-|-|13
CSVKEGLYNEQFF
TGCAGCGTTAAGGAGGGGCTCTACAATGAGCAGTTCTTC